The rows below give T cell receptor beta chains drawn from one sample of a study of T cells in Graves' hyperthyroidism and ophthalmopathy. A single record per CDR3 protein comes from TCRdb applying MiXCR to the multiplex PCR reads. The table has 250,000 to 300,000 distinct CDR3 sequences, roughly 14% seen once. Sequencing was performed on blood. The receptors come from a woman under 40 with Graves' hyperthyroidism that later progressed to Graves' ophthalmopathy. CDR3s include the opening cysteine and the closing phenylalanine or tryptophan. Each record gives: clone size, V gene, D gene, J gene, CDR3 protein, CDR3 DNA. D genes are given only for firm matches. Not all rows give a size; the values are once, few, many and, for expanded clones, a class.

size: many
V: TRBV6-1
D: TRBD1
J: TRBJ1-5
CDR3: CASRTTGGSDQPQHF
DNA: TGTGCCAGCAGGACGACAGGGGGAAGTGATCAGCCCCAGCATTTT

size: many
V: TRBV5-1
D: NA
J: TRBJ2-5
CDR3: CASSGPGKETQYF
DNA: TGCGCCAGCAGCGGACCGGGTAAAGAGACCCAGTACTTC

size: few
V: TRBV4-3
D: NA
J: TRBJ2-3
CDR3: CASSQDSGSSDTQYF
DNA: TGCGCCAGCAGCCAAGATAGCGGCTCCTCAGATACGCAGTATTTT

size: many
V: TRBV24-1
D: NA
J: TRBJ2-1
CDR3: CATSVPGNDEQFF
DNA: TGTGCCACCAGCGTCCCTGGAAACGATGAGCAGTTCTTC

size: NA
V: TRBV7-2
D: NA
J: TRBJ1-3
CDR3: CASGRHNSGWTDGSTIYF
DNA: TGTGCCAGCGGCAGACACAATTCCGGATGGACAGACGGAAGCACCATATATTTT

size: many
V: TRBV7-3
D: TRBD2
J: TRBJ2-3
CDR3: CASSSDGGSTDTQYF
DNA: TGTGCCAGCAGTTCGGACGGGGGGAGCACAGATACGCAGTATTTT

size: many
V: TRBV5-8
D: NA
J: TRBJ2-3
CDR3: CASSSQTGSDTQYF
DNA: TGTGCCAGCAGCTCACAGACAGGTTCGGATACGCAGTATTTT

size: many
V: TRBV7-3
D: TRBD2
J: TRBJ2-3
CDR3: CASSLAAGADTQYF
DNA: TGTGCCAGCAGCTTAGCCGCGGGGGCAGATACGCAGTATTTT

size: few
V: TRBV20-1
D: TRBD2
J: TRBJ2-3
CDR3: CSAGGLAGGPGSTDTQYF
DNA: TGCAGTGCTGGGGGACTAGCGGGAGGGCCCGGTAGCACAGATACGCAGTATTTT

size: NA
V: TRBV12-3/TRBV12-4
D: NA
J: TRBJ1-2
CDR3: CASSFAGWNGYTF
DNA: TGTGCCAGCAGTTTCGCGGGTTGGAATGGCTACACCTTC

size: many
V: TRBV7-8
D: TRBD2
J: TRBJ2-5
CDR3: CASRLAGYQETQYF
DNA: TGTGCCAGCAGGCTAGCGGGGTACCAAGAGACCCAGTACTTC

size: NA
V: TRBV5-4
D: TRBD2
J: TRBJ2-3
CDR3: CASSLAAGGPGDTQYF
DNA: TGTGCCAGCAGCTTGGCGGCGGGAGGGCCCGGAGATACGCAGTATTTT

size: many
V: TRBV7-9
D: TRBD2
J: TRBJ2-7
CDR3: CASSLLAGYEQYF
DNA: TGTGCCAGCAGCCTCCTAGCGGGCTACGAGCAGTACTTC

size: many
V: TRBV30
D: TRBD2
J: TRBJ2-7
CDR3: CAWWTSGYEQYF
DNA: TGTGCCTGGTGGACTAGCGGATACGAGCAGTACTTC

size: NA
V: TRBV7-3
D: NA
J: TRBJ1-3
CDR3: CASSTKDPGRRSSGNTIYF
DNA: TGTGCCAGCAGCACAAAAGACCCCGGACGGAGGAGCTCTGGAAACACCATATATTTT

size: NA
V: TRBV4-3
D: NA
J: TRBJ2-7
CDR3: CASSQEVGGYEQYF
DNA: TGCGCCAGCAGCCAAGAAGTCGGGGGCTACGAGCAGTACTTC

size: many
V: TRBV3-1
D: TRBD2
J: TRBJ2-1
CDR3: CASRSGLAGPSNEQFF
DNA: TGTGCCAGCAGATCGGGACTAGCGGGACCTTCCAATGAGCAGTTCTTC

size: many
V: TRBV30
D: NA
J: TRBJ2-2
CDR3: CAWSRGRGELFF
DNA: TGTGCCTGGAGCAGGGGTAGGGGGGAGCTGTTTTTT

size: many
V: TRBV20-1
D: NA
J: TRBJ1-1
CDR3: CSARPGGGTEAFF
DNA: TGCAGTGCTCGACCCGGCGGCGGCACTGAAGCTTTCTTT

size: many
V: TRBV20-1
D: NA
J: TRBJ1-2
CDR3: CSARLGSYGYTF
DNA: TGCAGTGCTAGATTGGGAAGCTATGGCTACACCTTC

size: many
V: TRBV3-1
D: NA
J: TRBJ2-5
CDR3: CASSQGWQETQYF
DNA: TGTGCCAGCAGCCAAGGGTGGCAAGAGACCCAGTACTTC

size: few
V: TRBV2
D: NA
J: TRBJ1-5
CDR3: CASPGGGGQPQHF
DNA: TGTGCCAGTCCCGGGGGGGGTGGTCAGCCCCAGCATTTT

size: many
V: TRBV20-1
D: NA
J: TRBJ1-4
CDR3: CSAREATNEKLFF
DNA: TGCAGTGCTAGAGAAGCAACTAATGAAAAACTGTTTTTT

size: many
V: TRBV18
D: NA
J: TRBJ1-2
CDR3: CASSPSQGESYTF
DNA: TGTGCCAGCTCACCTTCACAGGGCGAGAGCTACACCTTC